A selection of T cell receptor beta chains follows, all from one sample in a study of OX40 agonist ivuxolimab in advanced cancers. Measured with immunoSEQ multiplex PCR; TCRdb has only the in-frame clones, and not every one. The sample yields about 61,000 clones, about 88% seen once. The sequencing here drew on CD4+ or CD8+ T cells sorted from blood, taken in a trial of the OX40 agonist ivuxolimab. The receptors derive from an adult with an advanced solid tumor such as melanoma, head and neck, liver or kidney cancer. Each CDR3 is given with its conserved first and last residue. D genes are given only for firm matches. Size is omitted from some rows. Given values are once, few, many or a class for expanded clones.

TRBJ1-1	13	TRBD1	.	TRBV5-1	CASSGQGNTEAFF	TGCGCCAGCAGCGGACAGGGTAACACTGAAGCTTTCTTT
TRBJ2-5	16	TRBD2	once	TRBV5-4	CASSLAERGLGETQYF	TGTGCCAGCAGCTTGGCCGAGCGGGGGTTGGGAGAGACCCAGTACTTC
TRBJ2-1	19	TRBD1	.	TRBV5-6	CASSLGGQGTFLSYNEQFF	TGTGCCAGCAGCTTGGGGGGACAGGGGACCTTCCTCTCCTACAATGAGCAGTTCTTC
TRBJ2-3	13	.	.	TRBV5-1	CASSLAGTDTQYF	TGCGCCAGCAGCTTGGCCGGAACAGATACGCAGTATTTT
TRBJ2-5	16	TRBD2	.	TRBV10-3	CAISVGSGRHQETQYF	TGTGCCATCAGTGTAGGCAGCGGGAGACACCAAGAGACCCAGTACTTC
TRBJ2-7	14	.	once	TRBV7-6	CASSLAALGYEQYF	TGTGCCAGCAGCTTAGCTGCCCTGGGGTACGAGCAGTACTTC
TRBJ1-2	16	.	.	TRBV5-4	CASSSRQAQYSYGYTF	TGTGCCAGCAGCTCTAGGCAGGCTCAGTACTCCTATGGCTACACCTTC
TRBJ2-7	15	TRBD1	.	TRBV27	CASSLGTGGSYEQYF	TGTGCCAGCAGTCTAGGGACAGGGGGATCCTACGAGCAGTACTTC
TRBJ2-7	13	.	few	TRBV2	CASSTDRSYEQYF	TGTGCCAGCAGCACGGACAGATCCTACGAGCAGTACTTC
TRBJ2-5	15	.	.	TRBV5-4	CASSLEGSGLLTQYF	TGTGCCAGCAGCTTGGAGGGATCGGGACTCCTAACCCAGTACTTC
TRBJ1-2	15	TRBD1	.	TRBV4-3	CASSQDRTGTYGYTF	TGCGCCAGCAGCCAAGACCGGACAGGTACCTATGGCTACACCTTC
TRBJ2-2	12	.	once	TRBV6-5	CASSYFSGELFF	TGTGCCAGCAGTTACTTCTCCGGGGAGCTGTTTTTT
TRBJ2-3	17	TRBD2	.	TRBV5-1	CASSPRTSGTSTDTQYF	TGCGCCAGCAGCCCTCGGACTAGCGGGACTAGCACAGATACGCAGTATTTT
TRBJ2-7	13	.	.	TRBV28	CASSPPWGYEQYF	TGTGCCAGCAGCCCCCCCTGGGGGTACGAGCAGTACTTC
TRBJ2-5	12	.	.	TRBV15	CATSLRGETQYF	TGTGCCACCAGCCTTCGGGGGGAGACCCAGTACTTC
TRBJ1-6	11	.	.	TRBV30	CAWSFNSPLHF	TGTGCCTGGAGTTTCAATTCACCCCTCCACTTT
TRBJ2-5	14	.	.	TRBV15	CATSRATSFETQYF	TGTGCCACCAGCAGAGCCACTTCGTTCGAGACCCAGTACTTC
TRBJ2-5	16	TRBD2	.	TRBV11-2	CASSFETSGSRETQYF	TGTGCCAGCAGCTTCGAGACTAGCGGGAGTCGGGAGACCCAGTACTTC
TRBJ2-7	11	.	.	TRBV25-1	CASATSAEQYF	TGTGCCAGCGCGACGTCCGCTGAGCAGTACTTC
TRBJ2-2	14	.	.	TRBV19	CASSMGGSTGELFF	TGTGCCAGTAGTATGGGGGGAAGCACCGGGGAGCTGTTTTTT
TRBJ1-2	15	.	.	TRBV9	CASSVGLGANYGYTF	TGTGCCAGCAGCGTAGGACTGGGGGCTAACTATGGCTACACCTTC
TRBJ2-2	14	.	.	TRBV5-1	CASSSLQGAGELFF	TGCGCCAGCAGCTCGCTACAGGGAGCCGGGGAGCTGTTTTTT
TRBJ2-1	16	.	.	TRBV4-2	CASSQEWNREGDEQFF	TGTGCCAGCAGCCAAGAATGGAACAGGGAGGGAGATGAGCAGTTCTTC
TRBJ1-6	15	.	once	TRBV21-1	CASSKAGGGNSPLHF	TGTGCCAGCAGCAAAGCGGGGGGAGGGAATTCACCCCTCCACTTT
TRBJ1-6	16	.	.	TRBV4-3	CASSQDVGARNSPLHF	TGCGCCAGCAGCCAAGATGTAGGGGCAAGAAATTCACCCCTCCACTTT
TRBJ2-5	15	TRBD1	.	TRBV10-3	CAISQQGPPGETQYF	TGTGCCATCAGTCAACAGGGGCCACCCGGGGAGACCCAGTACTTC
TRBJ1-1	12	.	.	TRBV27	CASSWRMGKAFF	TGTGCCAGCAGTTGGAGGATGGGTAAAGCTTTCTTT
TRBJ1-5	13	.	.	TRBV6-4	CASSDGPNQPQHF	TGTGCCAGCAGTGACGGGCCTAATCAGCCCCAGCATTTT
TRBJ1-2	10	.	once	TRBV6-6	CASSLYGYTF	TGTGCCAGCAGCCTATATGGCTACACCTTC
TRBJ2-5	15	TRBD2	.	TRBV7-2	CASSLRLAGGETQYF	TGTGCCAGCAGCTTGAGGCTAGCGGGGGGGGAGACCCAGTACTTC
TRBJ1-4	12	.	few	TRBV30	CAWTGSGEKLFF	TGTGCCTGGACAGGGTCGGGGGAAAAACTGTTTTTT
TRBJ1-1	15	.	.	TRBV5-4	CASSLTSTLNTEAFF	TGTGCCAGCAGCTTGACTTCAACCTTGAACACTGAAGCTTTCTTT
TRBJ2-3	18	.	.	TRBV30	CAWSASPTGVRPSNTQYF	TGTGCCTGGAGTGCCTCACCAACTGGAGTGCGGCCTAGCAATACGCAGTATTTT
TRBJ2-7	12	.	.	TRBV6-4	CASILVRTEQYF	TGTGCCAGCATCCTGGTTCGTACCGAGCAGTACTTC
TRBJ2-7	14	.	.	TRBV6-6	CASSYSSGTYEQYF	TGTGCCAGCAGTTACTCTTCGGGGACCTACGAGCAGTACTTC
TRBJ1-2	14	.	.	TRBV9	CASSVEPPGAGYTF	TGTGCCAGCAGCGTAGAACCCCCCGGCGCGGGCTACACCTTC
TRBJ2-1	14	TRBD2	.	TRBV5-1	CASSFRTRLTEQFF	TGCGCCAGCAGCTTTAGGACTAGATTGACTGAGCAGTTCTTC
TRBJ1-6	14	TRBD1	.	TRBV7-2	CASSLGRGNSPLHF	TGTGCCAGCAGCTTGGGCAGGGGGAATTCACCCCTCCACTTT
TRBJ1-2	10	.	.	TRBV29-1	CSVWEDGYTF	TGCAGCGTTTGGGAGGATGGCTACACCTTC
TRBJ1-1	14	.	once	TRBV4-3	CASSQDLEGTEAFF	TGCGCCAGCAGCCAAGATCTCGAGGGCACTGAAGCTTTCTTT
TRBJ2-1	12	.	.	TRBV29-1	CSVAPGYNEQFF	TGCAGCGTTGCCCCCGGGTACAATGAGCAGTTCTTC
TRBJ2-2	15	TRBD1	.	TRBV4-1	CASSLGTANTGELFF	TGCGCCAGCAGCCTCGGGACAGCGAACACCGGGGAGCTGTTTTTT
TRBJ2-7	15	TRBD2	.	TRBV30	CAWISQRGRLYEQYF	TGTGCCTGGATCTCCCAACGCGGGAGACTCTACGAGCAGTACTTC
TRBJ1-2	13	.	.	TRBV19	CASRGGGYYGYTF	TGTGCCAGTAGAGGAGGGGGGTACTATGGCTACACCTTC
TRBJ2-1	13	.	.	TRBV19	CASSIGGSDEQFF	TGTGCCAGTAGTATTGGGGGTTCGGATGAGCAGTTCTTC
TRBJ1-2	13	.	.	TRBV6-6	CASSSTGNYGYTF	TGTGCCAGCAGTTCCACAGGGAACTATGGCTACACCTTC
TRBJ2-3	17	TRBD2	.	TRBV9	CASSLSAGGPGTDTQYF	TGTGCCAGCAGCCTATCAGCGGGAGGGCCTGGCACAGATACGCAGTATTTT
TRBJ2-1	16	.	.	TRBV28	CASSPAGQHSYNEQFF	TGTGCCAGCAGTCCCGCCGGCCAACACTCCTACAATGAGCAGTTCTTC